This TCR beta chain is drawn from a study of CD8 T cells in ankylosing spondylitis. Study-level results: Reactive arthritis synovial fluid and blood previously showed some of these motif variants.

TCRdb itself ran the 5' RACE reads through MiXCR, one entry per CDR3 protein. The sample contains about 130,000 distinct CDR3 sequences, around 7% of which appear only once. In germline, CDR1 is DFQATT, CDR2 SNEGSKA (reference sequence). CDR3 length: 10 residues. Regarding this clonotype: What it binds is unknown. A read error may be the cause here, since a much bigger clone is one base away.

The specimen was blood, either unsorted or a sorted T cell fraction (not recorded which). J is TRBJ1-2 and V is TRBV20-1; maybe TRBD1 (5 bases). This TCR derives from a male donor with ankylosing spondylitis or in good health (not recorded which). The CDR3 sequence is CSASNWGYIF. DNA for the CDR3: TGCAGTGCTAGCAATTGGGGCTACATCTTC.